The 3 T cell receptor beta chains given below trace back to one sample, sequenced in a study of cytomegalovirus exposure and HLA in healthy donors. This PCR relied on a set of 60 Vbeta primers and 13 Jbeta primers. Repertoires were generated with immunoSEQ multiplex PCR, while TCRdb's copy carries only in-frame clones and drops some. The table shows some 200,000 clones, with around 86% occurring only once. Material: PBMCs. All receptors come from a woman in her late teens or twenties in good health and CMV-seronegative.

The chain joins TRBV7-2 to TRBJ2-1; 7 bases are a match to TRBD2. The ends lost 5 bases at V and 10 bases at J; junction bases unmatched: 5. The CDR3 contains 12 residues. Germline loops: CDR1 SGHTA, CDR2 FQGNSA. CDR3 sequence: CASSAYGGEQFF. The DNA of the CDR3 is TGTGCCAGCAGCGCCTACGGGGGGGAGCAGTTCTTC.

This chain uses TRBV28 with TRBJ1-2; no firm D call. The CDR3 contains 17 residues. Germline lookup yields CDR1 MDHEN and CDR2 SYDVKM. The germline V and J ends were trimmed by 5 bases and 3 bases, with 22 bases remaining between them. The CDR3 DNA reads TGTGCCAGCAGTCCCGGACTACGATATTCGAGAGACTATGGCTACACCTTC. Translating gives CASSPGLRYSRDYGYTF.

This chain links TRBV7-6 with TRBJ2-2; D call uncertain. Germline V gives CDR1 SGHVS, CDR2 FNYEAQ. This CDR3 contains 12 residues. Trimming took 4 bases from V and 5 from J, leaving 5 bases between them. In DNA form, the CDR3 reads TGTGCCAGCAGCTCCCCGACCGGGGAGCTGTTTTTT. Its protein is CASSSPTGELFF.